Listed here are 30 T cell receptor beta chains from one sample, sequenced in a study of blood T cell repertoires in COVID-19 (dated by TCRdb to about 2020). Libraries were prepared through the immunoSEQ multiplex PCR assay. TCRdb mirrors the immuneACCESS table, restricted to in-frame sequences. Some clones are absent from its copies; in checked studies, under half trace to an unresolved V gene, and the reason for the others is unknown. A total of under 300,000 clones appear in this sample, about 83% of them only once. The ten largest make up over 9% of the sample. The sample taken for sequencing was peripheral blood. The receptor source for this set is a woman aged 45-65 years who had recovered from COVID-19.

The chain joins TRBV6-5 to TRBJ1-5; D might be TRBD1 (5 bases). The CDR3 contains 15 residues. Trimming removed 5 bases from V and 0 bases from J, with 11 bases in between. Germline CDR1 is MNHEY and CDR2 is SVGAGI. CDR3 region: CASSKGLYSNQPQHF. DNA for the CDR3: TGTGCCAGCAGTAAGGGGCTTTATAGCAATCAGCCCCAGCATTTT.

The V call is TRBV28, the J call TRBJ2-2; tentatively, D is TRBD1 (5 bases). CDR3 size: 14 residues. V gave up 7 bases and J gave up 4 bases, with 13 bases separating them. Per germline, CDR1 MDHEN and CDR2 SYDVKM. CDR3 nucleotides: TGTGCCAGCAACTCGCTTGGGGCCACCGGGGAGCTGTTTTTT. Its protein product is CASNSLGATGELFF. Together with reference TRBV28 and TRBJ2-2, the CDR3 gives the full variable domain: DVKVTQSSRYLVKRTGEKVFLECVQDMDHENMFWYRQDPGLGLRLIYFSYDVKMKEKGDIPEGYSVSREKKERFSLILESASTNQTSMYLCASNSLGATGELFFGEGSRLTVL.

Within the sample, this clone is medium-sized. V and J are TRBV6-4 and TRBJ2-7; weak D call: TRBD1 (5 bases). The CDR3 totals 13 residues. Germline-derived CDR1 and CDR2 are MRHNA and SNTAGT. V lost 3 bases, J lost 6 bases, and 12 bases lay in between. The CDR3 sequence is CASSEQDEGEQYF. The CDR3 DNA sequence: TGTGCCAGCAGTGAACAGGATGAAGGCGAGCAGTACTTC.

The rearrangement uses TRBV7-2 and TRBJ2-1; possibly TRBD2 for D (6 bases). The germline V gene has CDR1 SGHTA and CDR2 FQGNSA. V lost 2 bases to trimming and J lost 12 bases, with 17 bases between them. This CDR3 spans 14 amino acids. The chain's CDR3 is CASSLTELASGQFF. DNA for the CDR3: TGTGCCAGCAGCTTAACAGAACTAGCAAGCGGGCAGTTCTTC.

The chain combines TRBV2 with TRBJ2-4; weak D call: TRBD1 (5 bases). This CDR3 contains 16 residues. V was clipped by 6 bases and J by 6 bases, with 21 bases between them. Germline V lookup: CDR1 SNHLY, CDR2 FYNNEI. CDR3 sequence reads: CASRAQGLRVGNIQYF. The DNA for the CDR3 is TGTGCCAGCAGAGCCCAGGGCCTTCGCGTTGGAAACATTCAGTACTTC.

The rearrangement joins TRBV30 to TRBJ2-5, with D unclear. Germline CDR1 GTSNPN, CDR2 SVGIG (reference sequence). This CDR3 region has 13 residues. Trimming took 2 bases from V and 1 from J, leaving 8 bases between them. CDR3 residues: CAWSRGFQETQYF. The CDR3 DNA reads TGTGCCTGGAGTCGAGGTTTCCAAGAGACCCAGTACTTC.

The chain couples TRBV6-2 or TRBV6-3 to TRBJ1-3; D may be TRBD1 (5 bases). V lost 2 bases and J lost 4, with 12 bases in between. Germline V gene data show CDR1 as MNHEY and CDR2 as SVGEGT. This CDR3 has 15 residues. CDR3 loop: CASSYTGRSGNTIYF. CDR3 bases: TGTGCCAGCAGTTACACAGGAAGGTCCGGAAACACCATATATTTT.

The V and J genes are TRBV7-7 and TRBJ1-6; no clear D gene. Trimming pared 10 bases from V and 7 bases from J, leaving 8 bases between. The germline CDR1 and CDR2 sequences are SSHAT and FNYEAQ (reference sequence). The CDR3 extends over 11 amino acids. As DNA, the CDR3 is TGTGCCATCCGGAGGAATTCACCCCTCCACTTT. As protein: CAIRRNSPLHF.

This clone was counted only a few times. The V call is TRBV10-3, the J call TRBJ1-4, with TRBD1 matching over 10 bases. After removal of 11 bases from V and 7 bases from J, the junction contained 4 bases not matched to a gene. Germline V CDR1 and CDR2: ENHRY, SYGVKD. CDR3 length: 12 amino acids. CDR3 DNA: TGTGCCGTTGGACAGGGGGGTGAAAAACTGTTTTTT. Protein: CAVGQGGEKLFF.

The chain combines TRBV2 with TRBJ1-2; TRBD1 might be the D (5 bases). This CDR3 is built from 14 residues. Germline lookup yields CDR1 SNHLY and CDR2 FYNNEI. V dropped 4 bases and J dropped 7 bases, with 16 bases sitting between them. The CDR3 sequence is CASSATAESIGYTF. In DNA form, the CDR3 reads TGTGCCAGCAGTGCGACAGCCGAATCCATTGGCTACACCTTC. The full variable domain, with the rest looked up from reference TRBV2 and TRBJ1-2, is EPEVTQTPSHQVTQMGQEVILRCVPISNHLYFYWYRQILGQKVEFLVSFYNNEISEKSEIFDDQFSVERPDGSNFTLKIRSTKLEDSAMYFCASSATAESIGYTFGSGTRLTVV.

V usage is TRBV9 and J usage is TRBJ2-3, with TRBD2 matching 8 bases. This CDR3 spans 15 amino acids. The V gene's germline CDR1 is SGDLS and CDR2 YYNGEE. J was trimmed by 6 bases and V by 4 bases; bases with no gene match: 10. The CDR3 DNA sequence: TGTGCCAGCAGCACCAGGCCCGGGGGGGAGGATACGCAGTATTTT. Translating gives CASSTRPGGEDTQYF.

The rearrangement links TRBV6-4 to TRBJ2-2; TRBD1 agrees at 9 bases. The V gene's germline CDR1 is MRHNA and CDR2 SNTAGT. This CDR3 has 14 residues. J gave up 8 bases and V 6 bases, and 7 bases lay outside the gene matches. CDR3 in DNA: TGTGCCAGCAGGCCGGGACAGGGAATTGGGGAGCTGTTTTTT. This codes for CASRPGQGIGELFF.

This rearrangement joins TRBV5-1 to TRBJ1-3; 10 nucleotides align to TRBD1. CDR3 length: 16 residues. Trimming removed 4 bases from V and 2 bases from J; junction bases left unmatched: 6. CDR1 is SGHRS, CDR2 YFSETQ, per germline. CDR3 in DNA: TGCGCCAGCAGCCTGGCCGGGACAGGGGCTGGAAACACCATATATTTT. It translates to CASSLAGTGAGNTIYF.

This chain uses TRBV24-1 with TRBJ2-7; TRBD1 matches 11 bases. Germline V gene lookup returns CDR1 KGHDR and CDR2 SFDVKD. Trimming at V came to 4 bases and at J to 0 bases, leaving 10 bases not matched to a gene. The CDR3 runs 18 residues. The DNA of the CDR3 is TGTGCCACCAGTGACTTGCCCGAGGGACAGGGGGACTCCTACGAGCAGTACTTC. This codes for CATSDLPEGQGDSYEQYF.

The chain is built from TRBV10-2 and TRBJ2-7, with 9 bases aligning to TRBD2. The CDR3 runs 17 residues. CDR1 and CDR2 from the germline V gene are WSHSY and SAAADI. With V trimmed by 10 bases and J by 4 bases, 20 bases remained unmatched. DNA of the CDR3: TGCGCCACTCGATTGGGACTAGCCCGGGGGAATAGGTACGAGCAGTACTTC. Amino acid sequence: CATRLGLARGNRYEQYF.

The chain combines TRBV7-2 with TRBJ2-3; 9 bases line up with TRBD2. CDR1 and CDR2 from the germline V gene are SGHTA and FQGNSA. This CDR3 has 17 amino acids. V lost 5 bases, J lost 2 bases, and 11 bases stayed unmatched. CDR3 coding DNA: TGTGCCAGCAGCCCCCCCGGCGGGGGGGCCATCACAGATACGCAGTATTTT. Translation: CASSPPGGGAITDTQYF.

This clone came up once. The chain uses TRBV6-5 and TRBJ1-6, with D maybe TRBD1 (5 bases). Germline CDR1 reads MNHEY; CDR2 reads SVGAGI. Trimming removed 3 bases at V and 16 bases at J, with 13 bases between. The CDR3 consists of 12 residues. The CDR3 protein is CASSYWEGTLHF. CDR3 DNA: TGTGCCAGCAGTTATTGGGAGGGGACTCTCCACTTT.

This rearrangement joins TRBV7-6 to TRBJ2-1; D is ambiguous. CDR3 length equals 14 residues. The V gene's germline CDR1 is SGHVS and CDR2 FNYEAQ. V lost 2 bases, J lost 8 bases, and 13 bases lay in between. CDR3 nucleotides: TGTGCCAGCAGCTTAAGTCCTTCGGTGGATGAGCAGTTCTTC. Translating gives CASSLSPSVDEQFF.

The chain uses TRBV28 and TRBJ1-2, with 7 bases identical to TRBD1. This CDR3 contains 12 residues. Germline V gene sequence: CDR1 MDHEN, CDR2 SYDVKM. Trimming at V came to 4 bases and at J to 7 bases, leaving 3 bases not matched to a gene. The chain's CDR3 is CASSWGTVGYTF. The CDR3 DNA sequence: TGTGCCAGCAGTTGGGGGACAGTTGGCTACACCTTC.

This clone occurred many times. The chain combines TRBV4-1 with TRBJ1-4; 7 bases align to TRBD1. This CDR3 spans 17 amino acids. The germline CDR1 and CDR2 sequences are MGHRA and YSYEKL. V lost 1 base to trimming and J lost 0 bases; unmatched junction nucleotides: 5. In DNA form, the CDR3 reads TGCGCCAGCAGCCAAGGGACAGGCTACCCAACTAATGAAAAACTGTTTTTT. Its protein product is CASSQGTGYPTNEKLFF.

The rearrangement links TRBV9 to TRBJ2-3; D possibly corresponds to TRBD2 (5 bases). Germline-derived CDR1 and CDR2 are SGDLS and YYNGEE. Trimming took 2 bases from V and 0 from J, leaving 10 bases between them. The CDR3 is 15 amino acids. CDR3 sequence (DNA): TGTGCCAGCAGCGTCGGACTGGCTAGCACAGATACGCAGTATTTT. Its translation is CASSVGLASTDTQYF.

The chain recombines TRBV10-1 with TRBJ2-4, with D perhaps matching TRBD1 (5 bases). This CDR3 is 14 amino acids long. The V and J ends lost 6 bases and 3 bases respectively, with 12 bases between them. CDR1 is WNHNN, CDR2 SYGVQD, per germline (reference sequence). The chain's CDR3 is CASSDDSYKNIQYF. The CDR3 bases are TGCGCCAGCAGCGATGACAGTTACAAAAACATTCAGTACTTC.

Details on this clone: Compared with germline, one end of the junction differs, possibly owing to a read error. The CDR3 DNA reads as TGCAGTGCTGACCACAGCGGGACCCCCCGCTTC. The encoded protein is CSADHSGTPRF. The chain combines TRBV20-1 with TRBJ2-7, with 7 bases lining up with TRBD2. Germline V lookup: CDR1 DFQATT, CDR2 SNEGSKA (reference sequence). The length of the CDR3 is 11 residues.

V and J are TRBV18 and TRBJ1-1, with D hard to call. Trimming took off 2 bases at V and 0 bases at J, with 7 bases between the two ends. The length of the CDR3 is 14 residues. In germline, CDR1 is KGHSH, CDR2 LQKENI. The CDR3, as DNA: TGTGCCAGCTCACCAGAGACAATGAACACTGAAGCTTTCTTT. As protein: CASSPETMNTEAFF. Full variable domain (rest looked up from reference TRBV18 and TRBJ1-1): NAGVMQNPRHLVRRRGQEARLRCSPMKGHSHVYWYRQLPEEGLKFMVYLQKENIIDESGMPKERFSAEFPKEGPSILRIQQVVRGDSAAYFCASSPETMNTEAFFGQGTRLTVV.

V usage is TRBV19 and J usage is TRBJ1-5; 10 bases align to TRBD1. J was trimmed by 0 bases and V by 6 bases; bases with no gene match: 8. The CDR3 extends over 17 amino acids. Germline V gives CDR1 LNHDA, CDR2 SQIVND (reference sequence). CDR3 coding DNA: TGTGCCAGTAGGGGGGACAGGGGCACCTATAGCAATCAGCCCCAGCATTTT. It is translated as CASRGDRGTYSNQPQHF.

V usage is TRBV4-2 and J usage is TRBJ1-1; weak D call: TRBD1 (5 bases). Germline CDR1 and CDR2: LGHNA and YNFKEQ. CDR3 length: 12 residues. V shed 3 bases and J shed 5 bases, with 7 bases lying between them. In nucleotides, the CDR3 is TGTGCCAGCAGCCATAGACAGACTGAAGCTTTCTTT. This sequence encodes CASSHRQTEAFF.

This clone was counted between two and nine times. The chain uses TRBV29-1 and TRBJ2-7; 7 bases are a match to TRBD2. V shed 6 bases and J 6 bases; nucleotides not matched to a gene: 11. This CDR3 spans 13 amino acids. The germline V gene encodes CDR1 SQVTM and CDR2 ANQGSEA. The chain's CDR3 is CSVSGAGVFEQYF. The CDR3 DNA is TGCAGCGTAAGTGGGGCGGGGGTGTTCGAGCAGTACTTC.

The gene calls are TRBV6-1 and TRBJ2-7; 7 bases map to TRBD1. Germline V gives CDR1 MNHNS, CDR2 SASEGT. The CDR3 has 14 residues. The V segment lost 3 bases and the J segment 3 bases; nucleotides outside the gene matches: 5. Written as DNA, the CDR3 is TGTGCCAGCAGTGAGACCGGGACAGTCTACGAGCAGTACTTC. Translation gives CASSETGTVYEQYF.

The chain joins TRBV28 to TRBJ1-4; 7 nucleotides agree with TRBD1. The CDR3 covers 15 residues. Germline V CDR1 and CDR2: MDHEN, SYDVKM. J lost 4 bases, V lost 6 bases, and 8 bases had no gene match. CDR3 amino acids: CASSETTGNNEKLFF. In DNA, the CDR3 is TGTGCCAGCAGCGAAACGACAGGGAATAATGAAAAACTGTTTTTT.

This clone has a handful of counts. V is TRBV6-2 or TRBV6-3 and J is TRBJ2-2; a possible D gene is TRBD2 (7 bases). Germline V lookup: CDR1 MNHEY, CDR2 SVGEGT. This CDR3 has 16 residues. Trimming took off 6 bases at V and 1 base at J, with 15 bases between the two ends. For the CDR3, the DNA is TGTGCCAGCAGCTTGGGGGGGCGCAGGAACACCGGGGAGCTGTTTTTT. It specifies CASSLGGRRNTGELFF.